A selection of T cell receptor beta chains follows, all from one sample in a study of blood T cells in healthy people across ages. TCRdb re-called the 5' RACE reads through MiXCR, storing one row per CDR3 protein. The sample yields 600,000 to 1,000,000 distinct CDR3 sequences, roughly 60% seen once. The specimen sequenced was blood. The receptor set was obtained from a man under 40 in good health. Both conserved end residues are part of each CDR3. A D gene is named only where the DNA matches it firmly. The size entry is marked missing in some rows and otherwise reads once, few, many or a size class.

CDR3 DNA	CDR3 protein	clone size	D gene	J gene	CDR3 length	V gene
TGTGCCACCAGCAGAGAGAGACAGTGGCCCTACAATGAGCAGTTCTTC	CATSRERQWPYNEQFF	-	-	TRBJ2-1	16	TRBV15
TGTGCCAGCAGTTACTCGACTGAGCGGGTGGGGGTCTACGAGCAGTACTTC	CASSYSTERVGVYEQYF	-	-	TRBJ2-7	17	TRBV6-5
TGTGCCAGCAGTGAGGACCCTCATAATTCACCCCTCCACTTT	CASSEDPHNSPLHF	-	-	TRBJ1-6	14	TRBV2
TGTGCCAGCAGTCCTGGGGGGACAGGGAAAGAGCAGTACTTC	CASSPGGTGKEQYF	many	TRBD1	TRBJ2-7	14	TRBV28
TGCGCCAGCAGCTTGGGACTAGCGGGGCAGGGTTACGAGCAGTACTTC	CASSLGLAGQGYEQYF	-	TRBD2	TRBJ2-7	16	TRBV5-1
TGTGCCACGAAGACAGGGAGCAATTCACCCCTCCACTTT	CATKTGSNSPLHF	-	TRBD1	TRBJ1-6	13	TRBV7-2
TGCAGTGCTCCCCCTCCGGGGGGGGCCGGAGATACGCAGTATTTT	CSAPPPGGAGDTQYF	-	TRBD2	TRBJ2-3	15	TRBV20-1
TGTGCCACCAGCAGAGGAGGGGCCCACTACACAGATACGCAGTATTTT	CATSRGGAHYTDTQYF	once	-	TRBJ2-3	16	TRBV15
TGTGCCAGCGGGGAACAGGGTAGGGGCAATGAGCAGTTCTTC	CASGEQGRGNEQFF	-	-	TRBJ2-1	14	TRBV6-1
TGCAGTGCGAGAAGGGTTAGCGGGGGTTCCTACAATGAGCAGTTCTTC	CSARRVSGGSYNEQFF	-	TRBD2	TRBJ2-1	16	TRBV20-1
TGCGCCAGCAGTCAAGGGACTCGCGAGCAGTACTTC	CASSQGTREQYF	-	-	TRBJ2-7	12	TRBV23-1
TGTGCCAGCAGCTTAGGAGACAGGGCCGGCTACACCTTC	CASSLGDRAGYTF	few	TRBD1	TRBJ1-2	13	TRBV7-9
TGTGCCATTGGACAGGGACAGTACGAGCAGTACTTC	CAIGQGQYEQYF	-	TRBD1	TRBJ2-7	12	TRBV28
TGTGCCACCGGTCCGGGAAACACAGATACGCAGTATTTT	CATGPGNTDTQYF	-	-	TRBJ2-3	13	TRBV24-1
TGTGCCAGCAGTTTAAAGGTGAACACTGAAGCTTTCTTT	CASSLKVNTEAFF	-	-	TRBJ1-1	13	TRBV27
TGTGCCAGCAGTAGGGGGGAACCCTACAATGAGCAGTTCTTC	CASSRGEPYNEQFF	-	-	TRBJ2-1	14	TRBV6-1
TGTGCCTGGAGTGTGACAGGGTTTGGAGCCAAAAACATTCAGTACTTC	CAWSVTGFGAKNIQYF	-	TRBD1	TRBJ2-4	16	TRBV30
TGTGCCAGCAGCTTCCGGGACAGGGCCGGTTACGAGCAGTACTTC	CASSFRDRAGYEQYF	few	TRBD1	TRBJ2-7	15	TRBV7-9
TGTGCCAGCAGCGCTGCATTGAACACTGAAGCTTTCTTT	CASSAALNTEAFF	few	-	TRBJ1-1	13	TRBV9
TGTGCCAGCAGCGAAAAGGGACAGACGAACTATGGCTACACCTTC	CASSEKGQTNYGYTF	-	TRBD1	TRBJ1-2	15	TRBV7-2
TGCAGTGCTAGGGGGGGAGGGGAAGACAATGAGCAGTTCTTC	CSARGGGEDNEQFF	few	TRBD2	TRBJ2-1	14	TRBV20-1
TGTGCCACCAGTCCTCAGGGGGATGGCTACACCTTC	CATSPQGDGYTF	few	TRBD1	TRBJ1-2	12	TRBV15
TGCGCCAGCAGCTATGGACAGTCAACTAACTATGGCTACACCTTC	CASSYGQSTNYGYTF	-	-	TRBJ1-2	15	TRBV4-1
TGCGCCAGCAGCCAAGATCTAGGGACCCAGTACTTC	CASSQDLGTQYF	-	-	TRBJ2-5	12	TRBV4-3
TGCAGCCTTTTAGGTAGGGGCAACAATGAGCAGTTCTTC	CSLLGRGNNEQFF	few	-	TRBJ2-1	13	TRBV29-1
TGTGCCAGCAGTTTTCTAGCGGGAGCTAAAACTCAGTACTTC	CASSFLAGAKTQYF	-	TRBD2	TRBJ2-7	14	TRBV27
TGCAGTGCCGGGGGGGTGGGGTCGGGCAATCAGCCCCAGCATTTT	CSAGGVGSGNQPQHF	few	-	TRBJ1-5	15	TRBV20-1
TGTGCCAGCAATCAGGGAGTTGGGGCCAACGTCCTGACTTTC	CASNQGVGANVLTF	-	-	TRBJ2-6	14	TRBV12-3/TRBV12-4
TGCAGTGCCCCAGGCCCCCCGGCAGATACGCAGTATTTT	CSAPGPPADTQYF	-	-	TRBJ2-3	13	TRBV20-1
TGTGCCAGTAGAACCTCTAGCGGGAGATCCGGGGAGCTGTTTTTT	CASRTSSGRSGELFF	-	TRBD2	TRBJ2-2	15	TRBV19
TGTGCCAGCAGCTTAGGGTTGTTGTACGGGAGCGACGAGCAGTACTTC	CASSLGLLYGSDEQYF	-	-	TRBJ2-7	16	TRBV7-8
TGTGCCAGCAAGGCCTCGGGACAGAGTAATGAAAAACTGTTTTTT	CASKASGQSNEKLFF	-	TRBD1	TRBJ1-4	15	TRBV7-2
TGCAGTGCCCCCTCCGCCGGGACAGGGAATCCAGATACGCAGTATTTT	CSAPSAGTGNPDTQYF	many	TRBD1	TRBJ2-3	16	TRBV20-1
TGCAGTGCTTCACCGGGACAGAACGATCAGCCCCAGCATTTT	CSASPGQNDQPQHF	-	TRBD1	TRBJ1-5	14	TRBV20-1
TGCAGTGCCCATGGGGCGGCCAAAAACATTCAGTACTTC	CSAHGAAKNIQYF	-	-	TRBJ2-4	13	TRBV20-1
TGTGCCAGCAGCCCCCTCCGGGACCTGCTTTCACCCCTCCACTTT	CASSPLRDLLSPLHF	few	-	TRBJ1-6	15	TRBV3-1
TGTGCCAGCAGTTTATACATGGACAGCGGTGGCAATCAGCCCCAGCATTTT	CASSLYMDSGGNQPQHF	-	-	TRBJ1-5	17	TRBV28
TGTGCCAGTAGCTTAGGGGCCGCCGAGCAGTACTTC	CASSLGAAEQYF	few	-	TRBJ2-7	12	TRBV13
TGTGCCAGCGGGACTAGCAACTCCTACAATGAGCAGTTCTTC	CASGTSNSYNEQFF	once	TRBD2	TRBJ2-1	14	TRBV2
TGTGCCAGCGGCCGGGACAGGGATAATGAAAAACTGTTTTTT	CASGRDRDNEKLFF	-	TRBD1	TRBJ1-4	14	TRBV6-1
TGCGCCAGCAGCAACGCGGAAGTAGATACGCAGTATTTT	CASSNAEVDTQYF	-	-	TRBJ2-3	13	TRBV4-3
TGTGCCAGCAGCCTACCGGGACAGGGTCACTACAAGCAGTACTTC	CASSLPGQGHYKQYF	-	TRBD1	TRBJ2-7	15	TRBV28
TGTGCCCGGAGGGGCTATGGCTACACCTTC	CARRGYGYTF	-	-	TRBJ1-2	10	TRBV30
TGCAGCGCCTCCCCCGGACAGGATTATGGCTACACCTTC	CSASPGQDYGYTF	-	TRBD1	TRBJ1-2	13	TRBV29-1
TGCGCCAGCACGAGTGGCGGGGGAACCTACGAGCAGTACTTC	CASTSGGGTYEQYF	-	TRBD2	TRBJ2-7	14	TRBV10-2
TGTGCCAGCAGCTTAGTGGCTACGGAACAAGAGACCCAGTACTTC	CASSLVATEQETQYF	few	-	TRBJ2-5	15	TRBV7-2
TGTGCCAGCAGCTCAAAAGGGGAGACCCAGTACTTC	CASSSKGETQYF	-	-	TRBJ2-5	12	TRBV7-9
TGTGCCTGGAGTCGAGGGGTGTTCTCCATGAACACTGAAGCTTTCTTT	CAWSRGVFSMNTEAFF	-	-	TRBJ1-1	16	TRBV30
TGTGCCAGCAGTGCAACAACAGGGGGTTCCTACAATGAGCAGTTCTTC	CASSATTGGSYNEQFF	many	TRBD1	TRBJ2-1	16	TRBV2
TGCAGTGCTAGGGAGAGCGCCTCTAGCACAGATACGCAGTATTTT	CSARESASSTDTQYF	-	-	TRBJ2-3	15	TRBV20-1